The 12 T cell receptor beta chains below come from one sample, sequenced in a study of CD4 T cell repertoires in COVID-19 (TCRdb year 2021). The library came from the immunoSEQ multiplex PCR assay. Entries here come from immuneACCESS through TCRdb and include only in-frame sequences with V and J called. Some clones fail to appear in such tables; in the studies checked, an unresolved V gene covers under half of the shortfall, and the cause of the remainder is unknown. The sample yields about 24,000 clones; about 94% were counted once. The ten largest make up under 0.8% of the sample. Memory T cell samples that were not cultured were sequenced immediately after ex vivo isolation. Sequenced here: circulating follicular helper CD4+ T cells (cTfh) from blood, sampled before the COVID-19 pandemic. The cell subset or site label for this specimen denotes: circulating T follicular helper cells. Receptors were obtained from a human donor who had COVID-19.

This sequence joins TRBV2 and TRBJ1-2; D remains ambiguous. Trimming took 1 base from V and 2 from J, leaving 8 bases between them. This CDR3 has 14 residues. In germline, CDR1 is SNHLY, CDR2 FYNNEI. DNA of the CDR3: TGTGCCAGCAGTGAAGGGCACCCCAACTATGGCTACACCTTC. Its protein product is CASSEGHPNYGYTF.

The J gene is TRBJ1-2, the V gene TRBV6-5; a possible D gene is TRBD1 (6 bases). The CDR3 contains 12 residues. Trimming stripped 6 bases from V and 7 bases from J, with 12 bases between. Germline lookup yields CDR1 MNHEY and CDR2 SVGAGI. This CDR3 reads CASRQGGFGYTF. Here the CDR3 DNA reads TGTGCCAGCAGACAGGGAGGGTTTGGCTACACCTTC.

The CDR3 is CASSYGTGDATGELFF. CDR3 coding DNA: TGTGCCAGCAGTTACGGTACAGGGGATGCCACCGGGGAGCTGTTTTTT. The chain links TRBV6-5 to TRBJ2-2; 7 nucleotides align to TRBD1. V lost 2 bases, J lost 4 bases, and 7 bases stayed unmatched. This CDR3 spans 16 amino acids. Germline V gene data show CDR1 as MNHEY and CDR2 as SVGAGI.

The chain carries TRBV2 and TRBJ2-1; TRBD2 aligns across 10 bases. J was trimmed by 9 bases and V by 10 bases; bases with no gene match: 9. The CDR3 is 13 amino acids. Germline CDR1 SNHLY, CDR2 FYNNEI. The CDR3 DNA reads TGTGCCATCCAGCGGGAGGGGGCGGGTGAGCAGTTCTTC. Protein product: CAIQREGAGEQFF.

CDR3 protein: CAQPRGGDNEQFF. CDR3 DNA sequence: TGCGCCCAACCCCGGGGGGGGGACAATGAGCAGTTCTTC. This chain uses TRBV5-1 with TRBJ2-1; 8 nucleotides match TRBD2. Trimming cost V 10 bases and J 5 bases; bases outside gene matches: 8. CDR1 SGHRS and CDR2 YFSETQ come from the germline V gene. The length of the CDR3 is 13 residues. Complete variable domain (other parts from reference TRBV5-1 and TRBJ2-1): KAGVTQTPRYLIKTRGQQVTLSCSPISGHRSVSWYQQTPGQGLQFLFEYFSETQRNKGNFPGRFSGRQFSNSRSEMNVSTLELGDSALYLCAQPRGGDNEQFFGPGTRLTVL.

About this clone: Other DNA sequences in this specimen translate into the identical CDR3. V is TRBV6-1 and J is TRBJ2-3, with D perhaps matching TRBD1 (5 bases). V lost 6 bases to trimming and J lost 1 base, with 8 bases between them. The CDR3 runs 13 residues. Germline assignment: CDR1 MNHNS and CDR2 SASEGT. CDR3 protein: CASRPRGTDTQYF. CDR3 DNA sequence: TGTGCCAGCAGGCCCAGGGGCACAGATACGCAGTATTTT.

As for this clone: The sample has other DNA sequences that encode this CDR3 too. The chain joins TRBV5-1 to TRBJ1-6; the D gene is possibly TRBD1 (6 bases). This CDR3 region has 15 residues. The germline V gene has CDR1 SGHRS and CDR2 YFSETQ. V gave up 0 bases and J gave up 9 bases, with 13 bases separating them. CDR3 sequence (DNA): TGCGCCAGCAGCTTGGGGCCAGGGGAGGGTTCACCCCTCCACTTT. As protein: CASSLGPGEGSPLHF.

The chain joins TRBV7-2 to TRBJ2-7; no clear D. The CDR3 runs to 13 residues. V lost 5 bases to trimming and J lost 1 base, with 9 bases between them. CDR1 is SGHTA and CDR2 is FQGNSA in the germline V gene. Here the CDR3 reads CASSIQSSYEQYF. In DNA form, the CDR3 reads TGTGCCAGCAGCATACAGAGTTCCTACGAGCAGTACTTC.

This chain links TRBV6-1 with TRBJ1-4; the D gene is possibly TRBD1 (5 bases). Trimming removed 3 bases from V and 5 bases from J, with 19 bases in between. Germline V gene lookup returns CDR1 MNHNS and CDR2 SASEGT. The CDR3 has 17 amino acids. This CDR3 reads CASSDSKTPGNNEKLFF. The CDR3 DNA sequence: TGTGCCAGCAGTGATTCTAAGACCCCAGGGAACAATGAAAAACTGTTTTTT.

The sample holds one count of this clone. This chain uses TRBV19 with TRBJ2-7, with 9 nucleotides matching TRBD1. Germline V gene data show CDR1 as LNHDA and CDR2 as SQIVND (reference sequence). There are 16 residues in the CDR3. The ends lost 3 bases at V and 2 bases at J; junction bases unmatched: 8. This CDR3 is CASSIGSQGAAYEQYF. DNA of the CDR3: TGTGCCAGTAGTATCGGCTCACAGGGGGCGGCCTACGAGCAGTACTTC.

This clone was picked up a small number of times. The rearrangement joins TRBV5-6 to TRBJ2-7, with D possibly being TRBD1 (5 bases). The CDR3 consists of 14 residues. Trimming removed 0 bases from V and 2 bases from J, with 9 bases in between. Germline loops: CDR1 SGHDT, CDR2 YYEEEE. In nucleotides, the CDR3 is TGTGCCAGCAGCTTGGACAGGATCCCCTACGAGCAGTACTTC. Translation gives CASSLDRIPYEQYF.

V gene TRBV10-3 combines with J gene TRBJ2-5; TRBD2 matches at 8 bases. Losses at the gene ends were 4 bases for V and 3 bases for J; bases not matched to a gene: 1. The CDR3 is made up of 13 amino acids. The germline gives CDR1 ENHRY, CDR2 SYGVKD. CDR3 residues: CAISAGGKETQYF. DNA for the CDR3: TGTGCCATCAGTGCGGGGGGGAAAGAGACCCAGTACTTC.